The clone carrying this TCR beta chain was seen many times. One entry per CDR3 protein, called by TCRdb with MiXCR from the PCR reads. This table has tens of thousands of distinct CDR3 sequences, roughly 17% appearing once. The CDR3 sequence is 17 residues long. Germline assignment: CDR1 SNHLY and CDR2 FYNNEI. Trimming left V 1 base short and J 0 bases short, with 13 bases between. The sample is drawn from a study of molecular identifiers for immune sequencing clone quantification. The sample taken for sequencing was naive CD8+ T cells from blood, with Jurkat cell RNA spiked in. Subset: FACS-sorted CD8+CD4-CCR7+CD45RA+ naive T cells. This chain connects TRBV2 to TRBJ1-3, with no clear D. This receptor was identified in a human donor in good health. Some libraries in this study had Jurkat cell RNA spiked in. The CDR3 region has the DNA TGTGCCAGCAGTGAAGGGGCGATTAGTCTCTCTGGAAACACCATATATTTT. This gives the protein CASSEGAISLSGNTIYF.